This T cell receptor beta chain originates from a study of T cells in women clearing cervical HPV infection. Overall study: Controls gave blood once infection was undetectable; cases at lesion identification.

Overall study results and limits: TRBV6-7 relative abundance averaged roughly 0.1% in cases and 0.15% to 0.2% in controls.

Sequenced by immunoSEQ multiplex PCR; TCRdb stores in-frame clones only, minus some. The sample has around 30,000 clones, and its top ten clones hold 7.5% to 10%. This CDR3 has 16 residues. With V trimmed by 4 bases and J by 5 bases, 8 bases remained unmatched. Per the germline V gene, CDR1 is PRHDT and CDR2 is FYEKMQ (reference sequence). Remarks on this clone: Its antigen is currently unknown. Read coverage stops 3 residues before the CDR3 terminus; the germline J gene supplies the remainder.

The receptor was isolated from a woman aged 18 to 75 with a cervical HPV16 infection that either progressed to CIN3+ or cleared (not recorded which). The chain uses TRBV13 and TRBJ2-3, with 11 nucleotides matching TRBD2. The specimen sequenced was blood buffy coat. The CDR3 DNA, read in part, is TGTGCCAGCAGCTCCGGGTCAGGACTAGCGGGAGATACG. Its protein product is CASSSGSGLAGDT. From start to end, the CDR3 is CASSSGSGLAGDTQYF.